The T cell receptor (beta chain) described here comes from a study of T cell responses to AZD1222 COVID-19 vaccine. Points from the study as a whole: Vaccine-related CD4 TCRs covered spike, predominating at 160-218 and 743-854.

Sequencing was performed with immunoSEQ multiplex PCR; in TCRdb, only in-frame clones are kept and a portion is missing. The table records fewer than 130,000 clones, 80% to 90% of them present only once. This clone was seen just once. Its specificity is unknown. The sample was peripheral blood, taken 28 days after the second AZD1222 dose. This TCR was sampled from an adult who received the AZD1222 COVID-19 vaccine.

The CDR3, as DNA: TGTGCCACCAGTGACCCTGGGACTAGCGATATCTCTACGCAGTATTTT. The encoded protein is CATSDPGTSDISTQYF. The V gene is TRBV24-1, the J gene TRBJ2-3; 10 positions agree with TRBD2. The CDR3 is 16 residues long. Per germline, CDR1 KGHDR and CDR2 SFDVKD. After removal of 4 bases from V and 8 bases from J, the junction contained 11 bases not matched to a gene.